This T cell receptor beta chain appears in the sequencing data of a study of cytomegalovirus exposure and HLA in healthy donors. Notes on the study in general: Using a false discovery rate of 0.05, a later analysis showed that 16,951 TCR beta sequences were associated with HLA alleles.

The primer mix had 60 Vbeta and 13 Jbeta primers. Repertoires were generated with immunoSEQ multiplex PCR, while TCRdb's copy carries only in-frame clones and drops some. The repertoire holds 150,000 or so clones, with about 74% as singletons. Note on this clone: Antigen specificity is unknown.

At collection, donors were nominally healthy, but unrecorded immune exposures were probable. The CDR3 totals 14 residues. With 4 bases clipped from V and 7 bases from J, the junction kept 8 bases outside the gene matches. Per germline, CDR1 SGDLS and CDR2 YYNGEE. The TCR comes from a man aged 35 to 55 in good health and CMV-seropositive. Sequenced input: PBMCs. The chain links TRBV9 to TRBJ2-1; 7 bases agree with TRBD2. As DNA, the CDR3 is TGTGCCAGCAGCCCAAGACTAGCTGAAAATGAGCAGTTCTTC. It encodes CASSPRLAENEQFF.